This TCR beta chain was sequenced in a study of shared clonotypes between healthy human individuals. This table comes from immunoSEQ multiplex PCR, and its TCRdb copy is limited to in-frame clones, with some not included. The sample lists about 470,000 clones, roughly 77% occurring once. The ends were cut back, 5 bases at V and 7 bases at J, with 12 bases in the middle. Looked up from germline, CDR1 is MNHNS and CDR2 is SASEGT. The CDR3 contains 13 residues. This clone showed up just a few times. For genomic DNA, unsorted samples relied on 85 million to 100 million PBMCs. The TCR originated in a middle-aged woman in good health. Some clones in this sample may be carry-over from other donors' samples. This chain joins TRBV6-1 and TRBJ1-5; the D is unclear. Sequenced input: PBMCs. The CDR3: CASSREPRQPQHF. The DNA of the CDR3 is TGTGCCAGCAGTAGGGAGCCACGACAGCCCCAGCATTTT.